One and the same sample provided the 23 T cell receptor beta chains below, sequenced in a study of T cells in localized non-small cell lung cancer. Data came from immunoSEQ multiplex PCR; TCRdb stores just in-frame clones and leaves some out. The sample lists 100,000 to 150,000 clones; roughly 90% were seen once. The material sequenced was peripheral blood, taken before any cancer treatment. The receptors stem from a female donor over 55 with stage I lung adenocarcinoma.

The CDR3 protein is CAALIGVNQPQHF. The CDR3 bases are TGTGCCGCTTTGATAGGGGTCAATCAGCCCCAGCATTTT. The chain recombines TRBV10-3 with TRBJ1-5; the D gene is possibly TRBD1 (5 bases). Between the trimmed V and J ends, which lost 11 bases and 3 bases, there was a span of 14 bases. Germline lookup yields CDR1 ENHRY and CDR2 SYGVKD. The CDR3 contains 13 residues.

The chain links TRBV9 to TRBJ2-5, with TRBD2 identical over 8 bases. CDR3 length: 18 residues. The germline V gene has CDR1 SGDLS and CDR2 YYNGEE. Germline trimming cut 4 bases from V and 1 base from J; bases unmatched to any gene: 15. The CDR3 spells CASSPISPSGRSQETQYF. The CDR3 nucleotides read TGTGCCAGCAGCCCTATATCCCCTAGCGGGCGATCCCAAGAGACCCAGTACTTC.

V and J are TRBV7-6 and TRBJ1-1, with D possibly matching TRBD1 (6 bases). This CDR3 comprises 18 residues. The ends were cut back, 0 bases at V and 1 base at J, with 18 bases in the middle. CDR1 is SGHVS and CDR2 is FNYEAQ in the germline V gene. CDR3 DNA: TGTGCCAGCAGCTTAGCGGCGGGGGGACACCAGGGGAACACTGAAGCTTTCTTT. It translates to CASSLAAGGHQGNTEAFF.

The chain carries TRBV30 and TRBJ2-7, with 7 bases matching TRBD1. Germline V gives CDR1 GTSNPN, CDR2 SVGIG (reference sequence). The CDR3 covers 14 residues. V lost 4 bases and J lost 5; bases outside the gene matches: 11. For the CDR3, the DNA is TGTGCCTGGACCCCACTAACTCAGGGGGACGAGCAGTACTTC. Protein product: CAWTPLTQGDEQYF.

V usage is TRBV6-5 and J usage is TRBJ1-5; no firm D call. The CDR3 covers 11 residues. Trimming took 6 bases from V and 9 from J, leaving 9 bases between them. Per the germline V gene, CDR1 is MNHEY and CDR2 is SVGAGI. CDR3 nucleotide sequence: TGTGCCAGCAGAGGTGGGCGGCCCCAGCATTTT. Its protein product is CASRGGRPQHF.

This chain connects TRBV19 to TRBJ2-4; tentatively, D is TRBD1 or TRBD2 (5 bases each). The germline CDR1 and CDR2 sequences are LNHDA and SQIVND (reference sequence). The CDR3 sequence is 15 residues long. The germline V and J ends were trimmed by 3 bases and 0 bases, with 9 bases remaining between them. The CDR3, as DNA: TGTGCCAGTAGTATTGGGGGTCCAGCCAAAAACATTCAGTACTTC. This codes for CASSIGGPAKNIQYF.

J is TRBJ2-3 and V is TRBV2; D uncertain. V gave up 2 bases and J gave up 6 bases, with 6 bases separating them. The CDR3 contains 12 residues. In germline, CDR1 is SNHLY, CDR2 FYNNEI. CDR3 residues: CASSEQDDTQYF. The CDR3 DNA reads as TGTGCCAGCAGTGAACAGGACGATACGCAGTATTTT.

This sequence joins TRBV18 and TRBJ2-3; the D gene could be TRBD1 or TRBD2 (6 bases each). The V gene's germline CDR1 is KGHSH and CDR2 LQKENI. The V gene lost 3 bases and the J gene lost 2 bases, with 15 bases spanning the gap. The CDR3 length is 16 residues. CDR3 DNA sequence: TGTGCCAGCTCACCTTTCAGGGGACTTTCCACAGATACGCAGTATTTT. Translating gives CASSPFRGLSTDTQYF.

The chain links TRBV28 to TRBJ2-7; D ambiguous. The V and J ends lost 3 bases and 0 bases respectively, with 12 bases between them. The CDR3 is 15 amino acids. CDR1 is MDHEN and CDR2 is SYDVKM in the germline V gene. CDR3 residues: CASSFSGESSYEQYF. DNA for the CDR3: TGTGCCAGCAGTTTCTCTGGAGAGAGCTCCTACGAGCAGTACTTC.

This CDR3 reads CASSRAGGYEQYF. For the CDR3, the DNA is TGTGCCAGCTCACGAGCGGGAGGCTACGAGCAGTACTTC. J is TRBJ2-7 and V is TRBV18, with 9 bases aligning to TRBD2. V shed 4 bases and J 3 bases; nucleotides not matched to a gene: 1. The CDR3 spans 13 residues. Germline CDR1 reads KGHSH; CDR2 reads LQKENI. Together with reference TRBV18 and TRBJ2-7, the CDR3 gives the full variable domain: NAGVMQNPRHLVRRRGQEARLRCSPMKGHSHVYWYRQLPEEGLKFMVYLQKENIIDESGMPKERFSAEFPKEGPSILRIQQVVRGDSAAYFCASSRAGGYEQYFGPGTRLTVT.

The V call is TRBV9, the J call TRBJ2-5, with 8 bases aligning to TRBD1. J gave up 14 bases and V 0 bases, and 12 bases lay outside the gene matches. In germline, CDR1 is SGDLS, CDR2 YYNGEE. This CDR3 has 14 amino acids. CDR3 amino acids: CASSVGVDPGQVYF. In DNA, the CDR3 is TGTGCCAGCAGCGTAGGTGTAGACCCGGGACAGGTTTACTTC.

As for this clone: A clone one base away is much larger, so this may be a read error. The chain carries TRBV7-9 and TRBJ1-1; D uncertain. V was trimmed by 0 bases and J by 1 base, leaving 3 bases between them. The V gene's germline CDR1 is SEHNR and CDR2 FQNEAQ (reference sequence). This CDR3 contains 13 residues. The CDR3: CASSLAGNTEAFF. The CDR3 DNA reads TGTGCCAGCAGCTTAGCGGGGAACACTGAAGCTTTCTTT.

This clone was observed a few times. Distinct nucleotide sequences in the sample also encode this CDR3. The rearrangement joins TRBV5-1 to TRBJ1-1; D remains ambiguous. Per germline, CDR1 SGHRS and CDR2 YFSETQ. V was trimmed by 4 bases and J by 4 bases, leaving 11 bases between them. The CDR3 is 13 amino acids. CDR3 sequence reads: CASSLDLGTEAFF. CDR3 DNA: TGCGCCAGCAGCCTCGATTTAGGCACTGAAGCTTTCTTT. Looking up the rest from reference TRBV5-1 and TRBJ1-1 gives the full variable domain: KAGVTQTPRYLIKTRGQQVTLSCSPISGHRSVSWYQQTPGQGLQFLFEYFSETQRNKGNFPGRFSGRQFSNSRSEMNVSTLELGDSALYLCASSLDLGTEAFFGQGTRLTVV.

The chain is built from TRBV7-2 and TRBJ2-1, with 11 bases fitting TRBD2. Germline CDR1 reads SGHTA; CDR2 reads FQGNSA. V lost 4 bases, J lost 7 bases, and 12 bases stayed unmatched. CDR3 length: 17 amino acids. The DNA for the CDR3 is TGTGCCAGCAGCTCCAAACCCGGGACTAGCGGATTAAATGAGCAGTTCTTC. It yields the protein CASSSKPGTSGLNEQFF.

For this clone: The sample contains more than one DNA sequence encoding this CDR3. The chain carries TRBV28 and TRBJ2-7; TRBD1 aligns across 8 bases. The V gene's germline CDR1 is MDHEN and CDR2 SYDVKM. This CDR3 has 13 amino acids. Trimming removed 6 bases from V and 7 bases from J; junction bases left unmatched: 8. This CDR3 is CASRAGGLGEQYF. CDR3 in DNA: TGTGCCAGCAGGGCAGGGGGCTTGGGGGAGCAGTACTTC.

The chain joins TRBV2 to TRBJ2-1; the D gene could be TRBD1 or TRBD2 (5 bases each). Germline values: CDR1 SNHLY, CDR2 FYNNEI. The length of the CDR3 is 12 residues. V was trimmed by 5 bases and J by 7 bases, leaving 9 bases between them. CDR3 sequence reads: CASSPGSNEQFF. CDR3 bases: TGTGCCAGCAGTCCAGGGAGTAATGAGCAGTTCTTC.

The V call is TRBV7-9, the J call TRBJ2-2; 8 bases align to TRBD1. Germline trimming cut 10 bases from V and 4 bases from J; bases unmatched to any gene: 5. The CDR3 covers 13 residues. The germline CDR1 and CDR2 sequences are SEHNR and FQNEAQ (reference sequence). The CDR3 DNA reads TGTGCCACAGGGGGCCTCTCCACCGGGGAGCTGTTTTTT. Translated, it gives CATGGLSTGELFF.

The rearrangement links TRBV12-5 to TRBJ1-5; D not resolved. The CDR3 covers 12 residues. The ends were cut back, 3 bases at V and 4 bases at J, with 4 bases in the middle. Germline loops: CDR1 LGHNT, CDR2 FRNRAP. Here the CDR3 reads CASGFLNQPQHF. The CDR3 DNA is TGTGCTAGTGGTTTTTTGAATCAGCCCCAGCATTTT. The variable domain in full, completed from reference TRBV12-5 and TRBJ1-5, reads DARVTQTPRHKVTEMGQEVTMRCQPILGHNTVFWYRQTMMQGLELLAYFRNRAPLDDSGMPKDRFSAEMPDATLATLKIQPSEPRDSAVYFCASGFLNQPQHFGDGTRLSIL.

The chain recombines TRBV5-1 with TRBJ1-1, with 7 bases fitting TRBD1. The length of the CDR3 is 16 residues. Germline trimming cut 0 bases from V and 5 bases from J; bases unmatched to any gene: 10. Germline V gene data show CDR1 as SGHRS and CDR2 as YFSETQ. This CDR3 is CASSLEGAVVWTEAFF. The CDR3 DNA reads TGCGCCAGCAGCTTGGAGGGGGCGGTGGTATGGACTGAAGCTTTCTTT.

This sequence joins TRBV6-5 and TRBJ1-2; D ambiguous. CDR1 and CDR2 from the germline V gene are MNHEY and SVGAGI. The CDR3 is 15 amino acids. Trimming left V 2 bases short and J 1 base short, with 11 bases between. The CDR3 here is CASSYTPAGNYGYTF. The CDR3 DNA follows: TGTGCCAGCAGTTACACGCCGGCGGGTAACTATGGCTACACCTTC.

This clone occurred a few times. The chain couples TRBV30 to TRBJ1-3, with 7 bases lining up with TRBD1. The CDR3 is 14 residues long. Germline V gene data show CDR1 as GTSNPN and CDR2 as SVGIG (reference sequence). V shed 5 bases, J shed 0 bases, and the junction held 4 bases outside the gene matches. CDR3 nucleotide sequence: TGTGCCTGGGGGGACAGAAGCTCTGGAAACACCATATATTTT. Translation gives CAWGDRSSGNTIYF.

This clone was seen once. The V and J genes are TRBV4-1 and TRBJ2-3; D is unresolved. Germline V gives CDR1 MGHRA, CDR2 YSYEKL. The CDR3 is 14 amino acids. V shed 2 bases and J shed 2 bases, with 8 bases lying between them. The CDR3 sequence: CASSQLTDTDTQYF. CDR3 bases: TGCGCCAGCAGCCAACTTACAGACACAGATACGCAGTATTTT.

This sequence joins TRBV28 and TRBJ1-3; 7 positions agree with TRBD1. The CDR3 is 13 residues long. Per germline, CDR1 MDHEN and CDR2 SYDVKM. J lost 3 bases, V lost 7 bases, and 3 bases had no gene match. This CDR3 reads CASKDRVGNTIYF. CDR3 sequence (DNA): TGTGCCAGCAAAGACAGGGTTGGAAACACCATATATTTT.